The present TCR beta chain was sequenced within a study of T cells after yellow fever vaccination (dated by TCRdb to about 2019). Broadly, across the study: The SMART-Seq v4 Ultra Low Input RNA kit was used to prepare libraries from fractions with low cell numbers. Blood was collected at multiple timepoints before and after primary and secondary immunization, and bulk PBMC replicates and cell subsets were isolated. To follow T-cell clones before and after primary and booster YFV17D yellow fever vaccination, bulk TCR alpha and beta repertoires were sequenced over time. The cohort comprised two healthy male donors, one aged 18 to 29 and one aged 30 to 40 years.

The treatment or condition label of this sample denotes: live attenuated yellow fever vaccine strain. A standard Ficoll-Paque protocol was used to isolate PBMCs from peripheral blood. Dynabeads CD4 and CD8 positive selection kits were used to isolate the CD4 and CD8 T-cell fractions. TriZol was used to extract RNA from bulk PBMCs, CD4 and CD8 fractions, and dextramer-positive and dextramer-negative fractions. Sequencing was carried out with an Illumina NovaSeq 6000. Synthesis of TCR cDNA relied on 5'RACE template switching, a step that introduced a universal primer site along with unique molecular identifiers. Priming of cDNA synthesis was performed from both the TCR alpha and TCR beta constant segments. Libraries were amplified in two PCR steps, with sample barcodes and sequencing adapters added in the second step. Sequencing of libraries was done on Illumina HiSeq 2500 (2x100 bp) or NovaSeq (2x150 bp). From the authors' description of their analysis: Reads were demultiplexed and collapsed into UMI consensus sequences with MIGEC, and V(D)J alignment was performed with MiXCR. Using edgeR on replicate PBMC samples, clonotypes were called vaccine-responding if FDR was below 0.01 and the log2 fold change was above 5 up to day 15. CD4 or CD8 identity was assigned to each bulk clonotype according to whether the clonotype was present at higher abundance in the sequenced CD4 repertoire or the sequenced CD8 repertoire. TCRdb trimmed the raw reads at Q25, called clones with MiXCR and kept productive beta chains. Rows merge per CDR3 protein into single entries with the most common DNA and genes. The V and J calls reflect TCRdb's pipeline rather than the authors' work. Within this sample are 150,000 to 200,000 distinct CDR3 sequences, with approximately 10% of them counted one time only. Clones ranked in the top ten supply about a third of the sample.

This clonotype was counted only a few times. The target of this receptor is not known. The input lacks base qualities; no much larger clone sits a single base away. Trimming takes 0 bases off V and 0 bases off J; junction bases not matched to a gene: 14. The CDR3 goes from the cysteine to the phenylalanine over 19 residues. Only the CDR3 portion is preserved as DNA: 57 bases, with reading frame beginning at the first base. CDR1 is given as LGHNA and CDR2 as YSLEER, both from the germline V gene. What the work shows at the level of the full study, not this receptor alone: Because abundant contaminating clonotypes from the bulk population could be contained in FACS-sorted repertoires, computational filtering was required. Compared with the primary T-cell response, the secondary T-cell response was weaker but faster, peaking on day 5 rather than day 15. A small share of clonotypes was detected in both CD4 and CD8 compartments, with the overlap likely arising from convergent recombination. After the booster, most clones that had expanded after primary vaccination were detected again (about 95% of CD4 and more than 85% of CD8), suggesting broad maintenance of memory. Only a couple of donors were included in the study, so the extent to which the findings can be generalized is limited.

Sequenced here: CD8+ T cells sorted from PBMCs, sampled 45 days after the yellow fever booster vaccination. The chain employs TRBV4-3 and TRBJ2-7, and 7 bases in between align with TRBD2. The receptor was isolated from a man aged 18 to 30 who received the YFV17D yellow fever vaccine. The CDR3 region has the sequence CASSQEWDVGGGPSYEQYF. The base sequence is TGCGCCAGCAGCCAAGAATGGGACGTGGGCGGGGGTCCCTCCTACGAGCAGTACTTC.